A single sample gave rise to the 8 T cell receptor beta chains below, sequenced in a study of vaccination and CD4 T cells after COVID-19 (dated by TCRdb to between 2021 and 2022). For these receptors, no antigen is known. The label giving this sample's treatment or condition can be read as: roughly 11-day PBMC culture with coronavirus spike peptide pools or control peptides (ViraFEST assay). Library construction relied on PCR. This sample was sequenced with an Illumina iSeq 100. DNA from cultured CD4+ T cells was subjected to TCR sequencing with the Oncomine TCR Beta short-read assay at the Johns Hopkins FTIC core. TCRdb cleaned the public reads at Q25 with fastp, built clones with MiXCR and kept in-frame beta chains. Rows with one shared CDR3 protein collapse into an entry with the most common genes and DNA. The sample table records over 10,000 distinct CDR3 sequences; approximately 42% of these occur just once. The ten largest make up about 9.2% of the sample.

Sequencing used CD4+ T cells from blood, cultured in vitro, obtained after SARS-CoV-2 vaccination. These receptor sequences come from a human donor who had recovered from COVID-19.

This clonotype was detected only a few times. V and J are TRBV6-5 and TRBJ1-1, with D perhaps TRBD1 (5 bases). Trimming removed 4 bases from V and 6 bases from J, with 18 bases in between. There are 15 residues in the CDR3. Germline CDR1 is MNHEY and CDR2 is SVGAGI. CDR3 sequence reads: CASSLEGGKGSEAFF. In DNA form, the CDR3 reads TGTGCCAGCAGTTTAGAGGGAGGGAAGGGGTCTGAAGCTTTCTTT.

The gene calls are TRBV27 and TRBJ1-4, with TRBD1 as a possible D gene (5 bases). Trimming left V 6 bases short and J 6 bases short, with 17 bases between. Germline-derived CDR1 and CDR2 are MNHEY and SMNVEV (reference sequence). This CDR3 is 15 amino acids long. The CDR3 protein is CASSPESWDHEKLFF. The DNA of the CDR3 is TGTGCCAGCAGCCCGGAGTCCTGGGACCATGAAAAACTGTTTTTT.

The chain employs TRBV25-1 and TRBJ1-1; D gene uncertain. The germline V and J ends were trimmed by 3 bases and 5 bases, with 10 bases remaining between them. The CDR3 runs 13 residues. Germline V gives CDR1 MGHDK, CDR2 SYGVNS. This CDR3 reads CASSDRGLTEAFF. CDR3 bases: TGTGCCAGCAGTGACCGGGGTTTGACTGAAGCTTTCTTT.

This chain joins TRBV6-2 or TRBV6-3 and TRBJ1-5; D perhaps matches TRBD1 (5 bases). The length of the CDR3 is 15 residues. Trimming pared 6 bases from V and 4 bases from J, leaving 16 bases between. CDR1 and CDR2 from the germline V gene are MNHEY and SVGEGT. In DNA form, the CDR3 reads TGTGCCAGCAGGGGGACCGGGTCATCTAATCAGCCCCAGCATTTT. Translation gives CASRGTGSSNQPQHF.

This CDR3 is CSARTGGRETQYF. CDR3 DNA sequence: TGCAGTGCTAGAACAGGGGGAAGGGAGACCCAGTACTTC. V gene TRBV20-1 combines with J gene TRBJ2-5; 8 bases line up with TRBD1. V lost 2 bases, J lost 5 bases, and 4 bases stayed unmatched. Germline CDR1 is DFQATT and CDR2 is SNEGSKA (reference sequence). The length of the CDR3 is 13 residues.

CDR3 amino acids: CSGYRGDLYGYTF. Here the CDR3 DNA reads TGCAGTGGTTACAGGGGTGATCTCTATGGCTACACCTTC. V and J are TRBV20-1 and TRBJ1-2, with 7 bases lining up with TRBD1. CDR1 is DFQATT and CDR2 is SNEGSKA in the germline V gene (reference sequence). This CDR3 is built from 13 residues. Trimming cost V 7 bases and J 4 bases; bases outside gene matches: 9.

This clonotype was detected only a few times. The CDR3 DNA sequence: TGTGCCAGCAGTTACGTAAATAGCCGACAGGTCCGAGAGCCCCAGCATTTT. This translates into CASSYVNSRQVREPQHF. This chain links TRBV6-7 with TRBJ1-5; the D gene is possibly TRBD1 (6 bases). TRBV6-7 is annotated as an ORF whose role is uncertain. V lost 2 bases, J lost 8 bases, and 22 bases lay in between. The CDR3 totals 17 residues.

The chain uses TRBV19 and TRBJ1-2, with 9 bases lining up with TRBD1. Germline V gene data show CDR1 as LNHDA and CDR2 as SQIVND (reference sequence). The CDR3 loop spans 14 amino acids. V was pared by 5 bases and J by 6 bases, with 7 bases of the junction left unmatched. The DNA for the CDR3 is TGTGCCAGTAGTTTCCGGGACAGGGCAGATGGCTACACCTTC. The encoded protein is CASSFRDRADGYTF.